What follows is one T cell receptor beta chain and its context. No antigen is known for it. Germline loops: CDR1 KGHDR, CDR2 SFDVKD. The CDR3 totals 12 residues. With a J-beta primer mix and a sample-barcoded 5' primer, a second PCR ran about 7 to 12 cycles. TCRdb itself ran the 5' RACE reads through MiXCR, one entry per CDR3 protein. This sample yields about 970,000 distinct CDR3 sequences, of which roughly 51% are seen a single time; about a fifth belongs to the top ten. A minimum of 7 million PBMCs was isolated per sample. The data were obtained in a study of blood T cells in healthy people across ages. Study conclusions and caveats: Diversity estimated from one million T cells was considered an underestimate. The donors' CMV status was not determined, possibly confounding changes in expanded clonotypes. As age increased, TCR beta diversity per million T cells fell in a roughly linear fashion.

V and J are TRBV24-1 and TRBJ2-5; 7 bases fit TRBD1. The assigned J gene may be wrong: the sequence end matches TRBJ2-7 better. The sample taken for sequencing was blood. The source of this sequence is a woman in her sixties or seventies in good health. The CDR3 DNA is TGTGCCACCATGGGGGACAGCTACGAGCAGTACTTC. Its protein is CATMGDSYEQYF.